These 10 T cell receptor beta chains were all obtained from the same sample, sequenced in a study of T cell repertoires in cytomegalovirus infection. These TCRs are of unknown antigen specificity. In TCRdb, the reads were re-called with MiXCR into one record per CDR3 protein. The sample holds approximately 7,500 distinct CDR3 sequences, roughly 50% seen once. The material sequenced was PBMCs, sequenced either directly or after in vitro stimulation (not recorded which). Receptors were obtained from a human donor in good health (CMV status not recorded). Some clones in this sample may be carry-over from other donors' samples.

This clonotype was observed once. The CDR3 ends on some other residue instead of the conserved phenylalanine or tryptophan, so this is likely a read error. It is unclear where the CDR3 begins or ends on the DNA, so no DNA is shown, and the CDR3 is as TCRdb lists it. This chain links TRBV7-9 with TRBJ2-7; the D call TRBD1 from the table was never checked on the DNA. The length of the CDR3 is 15 amino acids, counting both ends. CDR1 and CDR2 (germline): SEHNR, FQNEAQ (reference sequence). CDR3 residues: CASSSRDICFEDAYL.

Remarks on this clonotype: This is likely a read error, given that the CDR3 carries no conserved phenylalanine or tryptophan at its end. It is unclear where the CDR3 begins or ends on the DNA, so no DNA is shown, and the CDR3 is as TCRdb lists it. The chain has TRBV20-1 and TRBJ1-5; no DNA check was done on the table's D call, TRBD1. A total of 16 residues make up the CDR3, ends included. Germline CDR1 reads DFQATT; CDR2 reads SNEGSKA (reference sequence). CDR3 sequence reads: CSACERGLYSNQPPPC.

The chain uses TRBV27 and TRBJ2-1; either TRBD1 or TRBD2 may fit D (6 bases each). Germline V lookup: CDR1 MNHEY, CDR2 SMNVEV (reference sequence). The CDR3 has 17 residues. V dropped 3 bases and J dropped 4 bases, with 19 bases sitting between them. DNA of the CDR3: TGTGCCAGCAGTTTGGCCCCCGGGGGCCCCAAGTACAATGAGCAGTTCTTC. Protein: CASSLAPGGPKYNEQFF.

This clonotype was observed a handful of times. The chain couples TRBV12-3 or TRBV12-4 to TRBJ2-1, with TRBD2 identical over 16 bases. The CDR3 is made up of 16 amino acids. V trimming: 5 bases; J trimming: 7 bases; junction bases outside the gene matches: 5. CDR3 bases: TGTGCCAGCAGTCCGGGACTAGCGGGGGGGGGGAATGAGCAGTTCTTC. Its protein is CASSPGLAGGGNEQFF.

This clonotype was observed at least ten times. The chain joins TRBV20-1 to TRBJ2-3, with 11 bases that match TRBD2. The germline V gene encodes CDR1 DFQATT and CDR2 SNEGSKA (reference sequence). The CDR3 length is 16 residues. The J segment lost 0 bases and the V segment lost 3 bases, leaving 5 bases of the junction unmatched. In DNA, the CDR3 is TGCAGTGCTAGCCCTAGCGGGGGGAGAAGCACAGATACGCAGTATTTT. It codes for CSASPSGGRSTDTQYF.

This clonotype has only a few counts. V and J are TRBV7-2 and TRBJ1-2; 7 bases align to TRBD1. V shed 6 bases and J 1 base; nucleotides not matched to a gene: 5. This CDR3 spans 14 amino acids. The germline V gene encodes CDR1 SGHTA and CDR2 FQGNSA. The DNA for the CDR3 is TGTGCCAGCAGAGCCGGGACAGTTAACTATGGCTACACCTTC. Protein: CASRAGTVNYGYTF.

V and J are TRBV28 and TRBJ1-3, with 8 bases fitting TRBD1. The V gene end was trimmed by 5 bases and the J gene end by 0 bases; junction bases not matched to a gene: 6. The CDR3 length is 16 residues. CDR1 is MDHEN and CDR2 is SYDVKM in the germline V gene. For the CDR3, the DNA is TGTGCCAGCAGTCGGACAGGGTGGGACTCTGGAAACACCATATATTTT. Translating it yields CASSRTGWDSGNTIYF.

By frequency in the sample, this clonotype is medium-sized. The rearrangement joins TRBV7-8 to TRBJ2-7, with TRBD2 matching 11 bases. Trimming at V came to 0 bases and at J to 7 bases, leaving 26 bases not matched to a gene. Germline values: CDR1 SGHVS, CDR2 FQNEAQ. This CDR3 has 22 amino acids. CDR3 sequence (DNA): TGTGCCAGCAGCTTAGCGGGACTAGCGGCATTTGTAACCTACGGCGTCCGCAAGGAGCAGTACTTC. Its translation is CASSLAGLAAFVTYGVRKEQYF.

A note on this clonotype: One end of the junction does not line up with germline, which may come from a read error. The chain uses TRBV5-4 and TRBJ2-3; 11 bases fit TRBD2. Looked up from germline, CDR1 is SGHNT and CDR2 is YYREEE (reference sequence). This CDR3 spans 17 amino acids. CDR3 in amino acids: CASSAWTSGPSTDTRYF. The CDR3 region has the DNA TGTGCCAGCAGCGCCTGGACTAGCGGGCCTAGCACAGATACGCGGTATTTT.

This clonotype came up many times. The chain is built from TRBV20-1 and TRBJ1-5; D possibly corresponds to TRBD1 (6 bases). The CDR3 is 14 residues long. CDR1 DFQATT and CDR2 SNEGSKA come from the germline V gene (reference sequence). V was pared by 5 bases and J by 5 bases, with 16 bases between. As DNA, the CDR3 is TGCAGTGCTGAAGCTTGGGCAGGGGATCAGCCCCAGCATTTT. Translation gives CSAEAWAGDQPQHF.